Each of the 27 T cell receptor beta chains below was sequenced from the same sample in a study of blood T cell repertoires in COVID-19. Only in-frame clones appear in the TCRdb table, and some are missing; sequencing was by immunoSEQ multiplex PCR. The sample has 84,000 or so clones, 75% to 80% seen once. The sample was peripheral blood. These receptors came from a man in his 70s with COVID-19, enrolled during active disease.

This sequence joins TRBV11-3 and TRBJ2-7; a possible D gene is TRBD2 (5 bases). CDR3 length: 13 residues. V lost 0 bases to trimming and J lost 3 bases, with 6 bases between them. The germline V gene encodes CDR1 SGHNT and CDR2 YENEEA. CDR3 region: CASSLERDYEQYF. The CDR3 DNA reads TGTGCCAGCAGCTTAGAGAGGGACTACGAGCAGTACTTC.

V gene TRBV4-3 combines with J gene TRBJ1-1, with 9 bases aligning to TRBD1. The CDR3 has 14 residues. Trimming removed 5 bases from V and 5 bases from J; junction bases left unmatched: 6. Per the germline V gene, CDR1 is LGHNA and CDR2 is YSLEER. CDR3 DNA: TGCGCCAGCAGCTCTACAGGGGGCAGGACTGAAGCTTTCTTT. This gives the protein CASSSTGGRTEAFF.

This chain connects TRBV3-1 (or the pseudogene TRBV3-2) to TRBJ2-7; tentative D call: TRBD1 (6 bases). This CDR3 has 14 residues. Germline loops: CDR1 LGHDT, CDR2 YNNKEL (reference sequence). Trimming left V 3 bases short and J 4 bases short, with 13 bases between. CDR3 residues: CASSHEGVQYEQYF. As DNA, the CDR3 is TGTGCCAGCAGCCATGAGGGGGTTCAATACGAGCAGTACTTC.

V gene TRBV5-4 combines with J gene TRBJ2-3, with a weak D call TRBD1 (6 bases). CDR1 SGHNT and CDR2 YYREEE come from the germline V gene (reference sequence). V dropped 2 bases and J dropped 6 bases, with 10 bases sitting between them. The CDR3 runs 13 residues. As DNA, the CDR3 is TGTGCCAGCAGCTTTACAGGGTCGGATACGCAGTATTTT. Protein sequence: CASSFTGSDTQYF.

The chain links TRBV9 to TRBJ2-1, with 7 nucleotides matching TRBD2. Trimming at V came to 0 bases and at J to 0 bases, leaving 3 bases not matched to a gene. The germline CDR1 and CDR2 sequences are SGDLS and YYNGEE. The CDR3 runs to 16 residues. CDR3 DNA sequence: TGTGCCAGCAGCGTAGAGGGCGGGAGCTCCTACAATGAGCAGTTCTTC. As protein: CASSVEGGSSYNEQFF.

V and J are TRBV7-9 and TRBJ1-4; possible D gene TRBD1, 5 bases. The CDR3 is 14 residues long. The V and J ends lost 5 bases and 2 bases respectively, with 9 bases between them. Germline loops: CDR1 SEHNR, CDR2 FQNEAQ (reference sequence). CDR3 nucleotide sequence: TGTGCCAGCAGCGTCAGGGTGACTAATGAAAAACTGTTTTTT. This codes for CASSVRVTNEKLFF.

The V gene is TRBV7-2, the J gene TRBJ2-7, with 12 bases matching TRBD2. Germline V gives CDR1 SGHTA, CDR2 FQGNSA. The trim removed 5 bases at V and 4 bases at J, leaving 6 bases unmatched. This CDR3 region has 15 residues. The CDR3 loop is CASSESSGRAYEQYF. CDR3 bases: TGTGCCAGCAGCGAATCTAGCGGGAGGGCGTACGAGCAGTACTTC.

The chain joins TRBV11-2 to TRBJ2-4, with 7 bases identical to TRBD1. The CDR3 runs 12 residues. Germline lookup yields CDR1 SGHAT and CDR2 FQNNGV. The trim removed 5 bases at V and 13 bases at J, leaving 8 bases unmatched. CDR3 sequence: CASSGRDRVQYF. DNA of the CDR3: TGTGCCAGCAGCGGGAGAGACAGGGTACAGTACTTC.

This chain links TRBV9 with TRBJ2-5, with D maybe TRBD1 (6 bases). Germline V gene lookup returns CDR1 SGDLS and CDR2 YYNGEE. Between the trimmed V and J ends, which lost 4 bases and 9 bases, there was a span of 16 bases. The CDR3 consists of 13 residues. As DNA, the CDR3 is TGTGCCAGCAGCACCGGACAGACCGGGGCCCAGTACTTC. Residues: CASSTGQTGAQYF.

J is TRBJ2-2 and V is TRBV4-3; unclear D gene. The CDR3 length is 14 residues. The ends were cut back, 3 bases at V and 0 bases at J, with 5 bases in the middle. Germline CDR1 reads LGHNA; CDR2 reads YSLEER. DNA for the CDR3: TGCGCCAGCAGCCACCGCGCGAACACCGGGGAGCTGTTTTTT. Protein: CASSHRANTGELFF.

The gene calls are TRBV7-2 and TRBJ1-5; D is uncertain. The CDR3 loop spans 13 amino acids. The germline CDR1 and CDR2 sequences are SGHTA and FQGNSA. V lost 1 base and J 5 bases, leaving 6 bases between the germline ends. The CDR3 region is CASSLEQYQPQHF. In DNA, the CDR3 is TGTGCCAGCAGCTTAGAACAGTATCAGCCCCAGCATTTT.

The gene calls are TRBV6-1 and TRBJ1-2, with D unclear. This CDR3 comprises 11 residues. Trimming cost V 3 bases and J 7 bases, with 6 bases left between them. From germline, CDR1 is MNHNS and CDR2 SASEGT. CDR3 residues: CASSDNVGYTF. The CDR3 DNA follows: TGTGCCAGCAGTGATAATGTTGGCTACACCTTC.

The rearrangement joins TRBV7-9 to TRBJ1-2, with TRBD1 as a possible D gene (6 bases). CDR1 is SEHNR, CDR2 FQNEAQ, per germline (reference sequence). The CDR3 loop spans 16 amino acids. V was clipped by 5 bases and J by 6 bases, with 22 bases between them. CDR3 DNA sequence: TGTGCCAGCAGCCCAAACCTGATAACAGGGATCCATGGCTACACCTTC. Translated, it gives CASSPNLITGIHGYTF. Variable domain in full (rest from reference TRBV7-9 and TRBJ1-2): DTGVSQNPRHKITKRGQNVTFRCDPISEHNRLYWYRQTLGQGPEFLTYFQNEAQLEKSRLLSDRFSAERPKGSFSTLEIQRTEQGDSAMYLCASSPNLITGIHGYTFGSGTRLTVV.

Here the CDR3 DNA reads TGTGCCATCTCCTGGGAAGGGGGCACTGAAGCTTTCTTT. Translating gives CAISWEGGTEAFF. The chain joins TRBV10-3 to TRBJ1-1; D possibly corresponds to TRBD1 (6 bases). CDR3 size: 13 residues. V was clipped by 8 bases and J by 4 bases, with 14 bases between them. Germline V CDR1 and CDR2: ENHRY, SYGVKD.

The chain carries TRBV9 and TRBJ2-3, with 12 positions matching TRBD2. The trim removed 3 bases at V and 2 bases at J, leaving 16 bases unmatched. This CDR3 contains 20 residues. Germline V lookup: CDR1 SGDLS, CDR2 YYNGEE. Here the CDR3 reads CASSGPLPGTSGLNTDTQYF. The CDR3 DNA sequence: TGTGCCAGCAGCGGACCGTTACCCGGGACTAGCGGGTTAAACACAGATACGCAGTATTTT.

The gene calls are TRBV5-6 and TRBJ1-1; D unresolved. In germline, CDR1 is SGHDT, CDR2 YYEEEE. Trimming stripped 0 bases from V and 1 base from J, with 7 bases between. This CDR3 contains 14 residues. The DNA for the CDR3 is TGTGCCAGCAGCTTGGGACATCGGAACACTGAAGCTTTCTTT. Protein: CASSLGHRNTEAFF. Full variable domain (remainder filled in from reference TRBV5-6 and TRBJ1-1): DAGVTQSPTHLIKTRGQQVTLRCSPKSGHDTVSWYQQALGQGPQFIFQYYEEEERQRGNFPDRFSGHQFPNYSSELNVNALLLGDSALYLCASSLGHRNTEAFFGQGTRLTVV.

The chain employs TRBV7-2 and TRBJ2-1; 12 positions match TRBD2. The CDR3 extends over 15 amino acids. Germline values: CDR1 SGHTA, CDR2 FQGNSA. J gave up 5 bases and V 5 bases, and 4 bases lay outside the gene matches. CDR3 sequence: CASSARTSGNNEQFF. CDR3 in DNA: TGTGCCAGCAGCGCCCGGACTAGCGGGAACAATGAGCAGTTCTTC.

This clone was detected a few times. The chain employs TRBV5-1 and TRBJ1-1, with TRBD1 matching over 7 bases. CDR1 is SGHRS, CDR2 YFSETQ, per germline. Unmatched junction bases numbered 7, after V lost 4 bases and J lost 7 bases. The CDR3 runs to 13 residues. CDR3 in amino acids: CASSLRDSREAFF. DNA for the CDR3: TGCGCCAGCAGCCTCCGGGACAGCCGTGAAGCTTTCTTT. Based on the CDR3 plus reference TRBV5-1 and TRBJ1-1, the full variable domain is KAGVTQTPRYLIKTRGQQVTLSCSPISGHRSVSWYQQTPGQGLQFLFEYFSETQRNKGNFPGRFSGRQFSNSRSEMNVSTLELGDSALYLCASSLRDSREAFFGQGTRLTVV.

The V and J genes are TRBV6-2 or TRBV6-3 and TRBJ2-3, with 10 bases that match TRBD2. The germline V gene encodes CDR1 MNHEY and CDR2 SVGEGT. The CDR3 is made up of 18 amino acids. V lost 2 bases to trimming and J lost 0 bases; unmatched junction nucleotides: 8. CDR3 DNA sequence: TGTGCCAGCAGTTACAGCGGGGGGGTAGTTACTAGCACAGATACGCAGTATTTT. It translates to CASSYSGGVVTSTDTQYF.

The chain employs TRBV28 and TRBJ1-1; D possibly corresponds to TRBD1 (6 bases). Trimming removed 4 bases at V and 1 base at J, with 10 bases between. From germline, CDR1 is MDHEN and CDR2 SYDVKM. This CDR3 is built from 14 residues. Written as DNA, the CDR3 is TGTGCCAGCAGTTACGGGACACCGAACACTGAAGCTTTCTTT. This encodes CASSYGTPNTEAFF.

Only a few counts were recorded for this clone. The V gene is TRBV14, the J gene TRBJ1-1, with TRBD1 matching over 8 bases. The CDR3 length is 15 residues. V trimming: 3 bases; J trimming: 1 base; junction bases outside the gene matches: 4. Germline-derived CDR1 and CDR2 are SGHDN and FVKESK. Here the CDR3 reads CASSQLTGANTEAFF. CDR3 nucleotide sequence: TGTGCCAGCAGCCAGTTGACAGGGGCGAACACTGAAGCTTTCTTT.

The J gene is TRBJ1-4, the V gene TRBV13; 7 positions match TRBD1. The CDR3 runs 15 residues. In germline, CDR1 is PRHDT, CDR2 FYEKMQ (reference sequence). The J segment lost 8 bases and the V segment lost 5 bases, leaving 11 bases of the junction unmatched. The CDR3 sequence: CASSPRQGGGEKLFF. The CDR3 bases are TGTGCCAGCAGCCCCCGACAGGGAGGAGGAGAAAAACTGTTTTTT.

This clone is deemed medium-sized. CDR3 in DNA: TGTGCCTCCCAGGGGGGGAACACTGAAGCTTTCTTT. It codes for CASQGGNTEAFF. This chain joins TRBV19 and TRBJ1-1; 7 nucleotides agree with TRBD1. Germline CDR1 LNHDA, CDR2 SQIVND (reference sequence). V was pared by 11 bases and J by 1 base, with 4 bases of the junction left unmatched. The CDR3 covers 12 residues.

The rearrangement uses TRBV28 and TRBJ1-5; D may be TRBD1 (6 bases). CDR1 is MDHEN and CDR2 is SYDVKM in the germline V gene. Trimming took 2 bases from V and 2 from J, leaving 13 bases between them. CDR3 length equals 16 residues. CDR3 region: CASSLGRGYGNQPQHF. Here the CDR3 DNA reads TGTGCCAGCAGTTTAGGCAGGGGATATGGCAATCAGCCCCAGCATTTT.

This clone was observed once. CDR3 sequence: CANRGRIYGYTF. CDR3 DNA: TGTGCCAACAGGGGGCGCATCTATGGCTACACCTTC. V usage is TRBV21-1 and J usage is TRBJ1-2; TRBD1, the table's D call, lacks a check against the DNA. TRBV21-1 counts as a pseudogene. The CDR3 runs 12 residues.

The table lists this clone with a few counts. The chain employs TRBV21-1 and TRBJ1-3; the tabulated D call, TRBD1, remains unverified against the DNA. TRBV21-1 corresponds to a pseudogene. This CDR3 contains 20 residues. The CDR3 sequence is CASSKETRRTALFSGNTIYF. CDR3 coding DNA: TGTGCCAGCAGCAAAGAGACAAGGCGAACCGCGTTGTTCTCTGGAAACACCATATATTTT.

The chain has TRBV5-1 and TRBJ2-3; 7 bases are shared with TRBD2. From germline, CDR1 is SGHRS and CDR2 YFSETQ. CDR3 length equals 15 residues. J gave up 4 bases and V 2 bases, and 7 bases lay outside the gene matches. The CDR3 protein is CASSLEGRVADTQYF. DNA of the CDR3: TGCGCCAGCAGCTTAGAGGGGAGGGTCGCAGATACGCAGTATTTT.